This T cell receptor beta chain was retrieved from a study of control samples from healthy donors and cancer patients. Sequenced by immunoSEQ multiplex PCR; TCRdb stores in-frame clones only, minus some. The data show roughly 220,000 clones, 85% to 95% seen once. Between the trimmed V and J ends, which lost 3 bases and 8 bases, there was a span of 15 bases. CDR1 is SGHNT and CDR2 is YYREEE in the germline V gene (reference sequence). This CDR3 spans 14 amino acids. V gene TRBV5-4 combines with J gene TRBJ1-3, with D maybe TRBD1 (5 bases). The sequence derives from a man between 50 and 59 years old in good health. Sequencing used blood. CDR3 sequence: CASSSQNRWDTIYF. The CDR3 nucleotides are TGTGCCAGCAGCTCTCAGAACAGGTGGGACACCATATATTTT. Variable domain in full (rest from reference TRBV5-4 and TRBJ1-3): ETGVTQSPTHLIKTRGQQVTLRCSSQSGHNTVSWYQQALGQGPQFIFQYYREEENGRGNFPPRFSGLQFPNYSSELNVNALELDDSALYLCASSSQNRWDTIYFGEGSWLTVV.